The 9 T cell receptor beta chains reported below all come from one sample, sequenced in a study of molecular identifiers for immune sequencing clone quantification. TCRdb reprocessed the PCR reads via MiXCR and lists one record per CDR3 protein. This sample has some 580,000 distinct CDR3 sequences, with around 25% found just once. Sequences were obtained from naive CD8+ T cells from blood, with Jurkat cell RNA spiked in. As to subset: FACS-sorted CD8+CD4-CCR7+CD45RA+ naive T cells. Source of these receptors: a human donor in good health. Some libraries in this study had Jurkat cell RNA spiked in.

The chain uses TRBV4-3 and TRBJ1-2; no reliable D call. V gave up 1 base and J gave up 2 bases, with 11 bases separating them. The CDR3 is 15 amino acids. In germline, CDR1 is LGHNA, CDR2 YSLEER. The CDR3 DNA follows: TGCGCCAGCAGCCAAGCTTCGAATTCGAACTATGGCTACACCTTC. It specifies CASSQASNSNYGYTF.

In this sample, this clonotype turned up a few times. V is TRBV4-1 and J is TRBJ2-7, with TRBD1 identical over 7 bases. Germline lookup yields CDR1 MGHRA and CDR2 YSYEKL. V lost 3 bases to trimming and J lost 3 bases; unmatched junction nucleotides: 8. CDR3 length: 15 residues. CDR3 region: CASSQDTGDGYEQYF. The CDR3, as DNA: TGCGCCAGCAGCCAGGACACAGGGGACGGCTACGAGCAGTACTTC.

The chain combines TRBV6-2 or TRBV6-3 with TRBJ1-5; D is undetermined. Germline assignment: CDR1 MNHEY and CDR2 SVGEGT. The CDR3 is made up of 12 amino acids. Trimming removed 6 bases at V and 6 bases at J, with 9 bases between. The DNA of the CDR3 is TGTGCCAGCAGCCCTCAGGCTCAGCCCCAGCATTTT. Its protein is CASSPQAQPQHF.

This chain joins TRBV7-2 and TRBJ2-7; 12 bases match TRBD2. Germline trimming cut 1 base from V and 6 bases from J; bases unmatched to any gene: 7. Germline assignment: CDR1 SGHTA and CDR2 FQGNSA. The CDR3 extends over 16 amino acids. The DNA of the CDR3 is TGTGCCAGCAGCTTAGTTGCTAGCGGGAGGGCCAGCGAGCAGTACTTC. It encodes CASSLVASGRASEQYF.

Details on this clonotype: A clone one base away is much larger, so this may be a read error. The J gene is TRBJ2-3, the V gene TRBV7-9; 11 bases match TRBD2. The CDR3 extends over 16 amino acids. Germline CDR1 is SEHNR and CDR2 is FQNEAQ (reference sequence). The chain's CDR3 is CASSTPTSGVTDMQYF. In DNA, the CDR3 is TGTGCCAGCAGCACCCCGACTAGCGGGGTCACAGATATGCAGTATTTT.

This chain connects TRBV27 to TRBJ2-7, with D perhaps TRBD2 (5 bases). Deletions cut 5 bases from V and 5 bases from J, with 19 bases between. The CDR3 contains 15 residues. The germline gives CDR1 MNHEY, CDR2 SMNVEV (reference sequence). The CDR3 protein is CASSPSASLYHEQYF. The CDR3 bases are TGTGCCAGCAGTCCCTCAGCTAGCTTATATCACGAGCAGTACTTC.

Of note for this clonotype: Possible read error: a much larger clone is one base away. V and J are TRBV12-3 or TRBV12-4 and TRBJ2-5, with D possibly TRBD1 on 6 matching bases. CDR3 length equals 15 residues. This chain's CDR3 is CACSQTTGSGETQYF. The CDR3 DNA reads TGTGCCTGCAGTCAAACTACAGGGTCAGGAGAGACCCAGTACTTC.

The CDR3 loop is CASSSSGTGDYSNQPQHF. CDR3 nucleotide sequence: TGTGCCAGCAGTTCCTCCGGGACAGGGGATTATAGCAATCAGCCCCAGCATTTT. V and J are TRBV12-3 or TRBV12-4 and TRBJ1-5, with 10 bases lining up with TRBD1. J lost 0 bases, V lost 4 bases, and 9 bases had no gene match. This CDR3 comprises 18 residues.

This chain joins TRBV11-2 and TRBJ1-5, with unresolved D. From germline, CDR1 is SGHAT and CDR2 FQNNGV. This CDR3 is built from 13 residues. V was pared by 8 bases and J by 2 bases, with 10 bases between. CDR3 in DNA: TGTGCCAGCGGTGGGCTGGGCAATCAGCCCCAGCATTTT. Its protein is CASGGLGNQPQHF.